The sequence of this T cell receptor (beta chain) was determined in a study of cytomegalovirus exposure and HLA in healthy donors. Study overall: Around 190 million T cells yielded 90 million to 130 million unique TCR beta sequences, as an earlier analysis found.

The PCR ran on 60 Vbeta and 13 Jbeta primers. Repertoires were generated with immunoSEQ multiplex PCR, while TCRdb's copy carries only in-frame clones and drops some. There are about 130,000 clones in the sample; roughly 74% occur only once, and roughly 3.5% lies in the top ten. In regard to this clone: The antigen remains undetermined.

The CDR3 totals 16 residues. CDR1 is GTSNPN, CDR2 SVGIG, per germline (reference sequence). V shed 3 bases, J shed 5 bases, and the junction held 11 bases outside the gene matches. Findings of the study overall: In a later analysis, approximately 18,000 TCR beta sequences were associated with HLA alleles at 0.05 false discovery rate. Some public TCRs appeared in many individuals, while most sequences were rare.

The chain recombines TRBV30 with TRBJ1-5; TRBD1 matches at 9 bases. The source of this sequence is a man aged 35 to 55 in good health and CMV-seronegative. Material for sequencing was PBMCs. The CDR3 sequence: CAWRGKQGAWDQPQHF. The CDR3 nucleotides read TGTGCCTGGAGGGGTAAACAGGGGGCATGGGATCAGCCCCAGCATTTT.